Described below is a single TCR beta chain sequence and its context. This entry belongs to a study of cytomegalovirus exposure and HLA in healthy donors. With 60 Vbeta and 13 Jbeta primers, the PCR was carried out. Only in-frame clones appear in the TCRdb table, and some are missing; sequencing was by immunoSEQ multiplex PCR. The table records about 150,000 clones, around 81% of them present only once. Germline V gene lookup returns CDR1 SGHRS and CDR2 YFSETQ. V dropped 0 bases and J dropped 4 bases, with 10 bases sitting between them. The CDR3 has 14 amino acids. Source material: PBMCs. This sequence joins TRBV5-1 and TRBJ2-5, with unresolved D. The clonotype comes from a middle-aged woman in good health and CMV-seropositive. The CDR3 DNA sequence: TGCGCCAGCAGCTTGGGAGGTGTTAGAGAGACCCAGTACTTC. This translates into CASSLGGVRETQYF.